This T cell receptor (beta chain) was found in a study of metastatic and nonmetastatic thyroid tumors. Turning to the study itself: The study looked at repertoires side by side in blood and in tumor or nodule tissue from malignant and benign thyroid patients. Points from the study as a whole: Compared with benign nodules, malignant thyroid tumors were reported to have significantly higher TCR beta diversity in both blood and tumor.

This CDR3 has 13 residues. CDR1 and CDR2 (germline): MNHEY, SMNVEV (reference sequence). V shed 8 bases and J shed 4 bases, with 14 bases lying between them. This clone came up many times. What it binds is not known. Nobody among the patients had been given any treatment before thyroid surgery. Per the original data handling: A classifier for distant metastasis in papillary thyroid cancer was constructed using CDR3 differences observed across clinicopathological groups. TCRdb called clones again from the PCR reads with MiXCR. What appears here as the V and J calls and clone size reflects TCRdb's work, not the paper's. The sample has approximately 13,000 clones; 30% to 35% are singletons.

Sequenced sample: tumor tissue. The chain combines TRBV27 with TRBJ2-5; perhaps TRBD2 as D (7 bases). The sequence came from a female donor with papillary thyroid cancer or a benign thyroid nodule (not recorded which). Some clones in this sample may be carry-over from other donors' samples. DNA of the CDR3: TGTGCCAGCTGCGGCGGGGGCGGAGAGACCCAGTACTTC. This codes for CASCGGGGETQYF.